This passage covers 19 T cell receptor beta chains from one sample sequenced in a study of Ad26.COV2.S vaccination and SARS-CoV-2 variants. Treatment: 15 to 20 received Ad26.COV2.S at low or high dose, single or two shots; about 5 received placebo; per-sample allocation not given. After the first vaccine or placebo injection, samples were drawn on day 63. Clones were read by immunoSEQ multiplex PCR, and TCRdb kept only the in-frame ones, dropping some. The table lists about 320,000 clones, about 86% of them singletons. The input for sequencing was peripheral blood, taken in a trial of Ad26.COV2.S vaccine versus placebo. These receptors all come from a person between 18 and 65 years old who received the Ad26.COV2.S COVID-19 vaccine or a placebo.

The CDR3: CASSPDRGQYF. CDR3 coding DNA: TGTGCCAGCTCACCGGACCGGGGGCAGTACTTC. The V gene is TRBV18, the J gene TRBJ2-7; weak D call: TRBD2 (5 bases). V was pared by 3 bases and J by 9 bases, with 9 bases between. The CDR3 extends over 11 amino acids. The germline V gene encodes CDR1 KGHSH and CDR2 LQKENI.

The chain links TRBV7-2 to TRBJ1-5, with D perhaps TRBD1 (5 bases). CDR1 is SGHTA, CDR2 FQGNSA, per germline. CDR3 length equals 14 residues. The V end was cut by 2 bases, the J end by 7 bases, with 12 bases between. The CDR3 bases are TGTGCCAGCAGCTTATATCCAGGGAAGCAGCCCCAGCATTTT. It translates to CASSLYPGKQPQHF.

This clone was seen just once. The chain uses TRBV5-4 and TRBJ2-5; 7 bases are a match to TRBD2. J gave up 5 bases and V 4 bases, and 8 bases lay outside the gene matches. This CDR3 is built from 14 residues. Per germline, CDR1 SGHNT and CDR2 YYREEE (reference sequence). This CDR3 reads CASSAGGGLETQYF. CDR3 nucleotide sequence: TGTGCCAGCAGCGCCGGGGGAGGGTTGGAGACCCAGTACTTC.

The chain's CDR3 is CASSLVGDREKLFF. The CDR3 DNA sequence: TGTGCCAGCAGCTTAGTAGGGGACAGGGAAAAACTGTTTTTT. The rearrangement joins TRBV7-8 to TRBJ1-4, with 8 bases that match TRBD1. The J segment lost 8 bases and the V segment lost 1 base, leaving 3 bases of the junction unmatched. This CDR3 has 14 amino acids. Germline V CDR1 and CDR2: SGHVS, FQNEAQ.

The genes are TRBV2 and TRBJ2-1; D is ambiguous. Deletions cut 4 bases from V and 2 bases from J, with 15 bases between. The CDR3 is 16 amino acids. Germline assignment: CDR1 SNHLY and CDR2 FYNNEI. The CDR3 sequence: CASSARPADPYNEQFF. In DNA, the CDR3 is TGTGCCAGCAGTGCACGCCCGGCCGACCCCTACAATGAGCAGTTCTTC.

The CDR3 reads CASSPLQGTGYQETQYF. The CDR3 DNA sequence: TGTGCCAGCTCACCACTTCAGGGAACCGGCTACCAAGAGACCCAGTACTTC. The J gene is TRBJ2-5, the V gene TRBV18; a weak D match, TRBD1 (5 bases). CDR1 and CDR2 from the germline V gene are KGHSH and LQKENI. V lost 1 base, J lost 0 bases, and 15 bases lay in between. This CDR3 has 17 amino acids.

The chain combines TRBV5-6 with TRBJ2-1; unclear D gene. This CDR3 has 13 amino acids. Germline V gene data show CDR1 as SGHDT and CDR2 as YYEEEE. The V and J ends lost 0 bases and 3 bases respectively, with 4 bases between them. DNA for the CDR3: TGTGCCAGCAGCTTGGGAATCTACAATGAGCAGTTCTTC. This sequence encodes CASSLGIYNEQFF. The full variable domain, its missing parts supplied by reference TRBV5-6 and TRBJ2-1, is DAGVTQSPTHLIKTRGQQVTLRCSPKSGHDTVSWYQQALGQGPQFIFQYYEEEERQRGNFPDRFSGHQFPNYSSELNVNALLLGDSALYLCASSLGIYNEQFFGPGTRLTVL.

This chain links TRBV18 with TRBJ1-2; TRBD1 aligns across 7 bases. V shed 6 bases, J shed 6 bases, and the junction held 13 bases outside the gene matches. CDR1 and CDR2 from the germline V gene are KGHSH and LQKENI. The CDR3 has 15 residues. In DNA, the CDR3 is TGTGCCAGCTCGCGCCTCCAGGGGGAGGGTAATGGCTACACCTTC. Translated: CASSRLQGEGNGYTF.

This sequence joins TRBV3-1 (or the pseudogene TRBV3-2) and TRBJ2-7; D is unresolved. CDR1 is LGHDT and CDR2 is YNNKEL in the germline V gene (reference sequence). The CDR3 runs 16 residues. V lost 0 bases and J lost 0, with 12 bases in between. CDR3 residues: CASSQDLPERSYEQYF. The CDR3 DNA is TGTGCCAGCAGCCAAGATTTGCCAGAACGCTCCTACGAGCAGTACTTC.

This rearrangement joins TRBV6-5 to TRBJ1-2, with 8 positions matching TRBD1. The J segment lost 6 bases and the V segment lost 6 bases, leaving 6 bases of the junction unmatched. Germline V CDR1 and CDR2: MNHEY, SVGAGI. The CDR3 extends over 13 amino acids. CDR3 residues: CASRETGVDGYTF. The DNA of the CDR3 is TGTGCCAGCAGAGAGACAGGGGTGGATGGCTACACCTTC.

The chain carries TRBV20-1 and TRBJ1-2, with D possibly TRBD1 on 5 matching bases. The germline CDR1 and CDR2 sequences are DFQATT and SNEGSKA (reference sequence). CDR3 length equals 10 residues. CDR3 DNA sequence: TGCAGCCGTCGGGGGGATGGCTACACCTTC. Translation: CSRRGDGYTF.

J is TRBJ1-3 and V is TRBV9, with TRBD1 matching 9 bases. The germline V gene has CDR1 SGDLS and CDR2 YYNGEE. V shed 4 bases, J shed 3 bases, and the junction held 5 bases outside the gene matches. CDR3 length equals 15 residues. Here the CDR3 reads CASSFGTGFGNTIYF. As DNA, the CDR3 is TGTGCCAGCAGCTTTGGGACAGGGTTTGGAAACACCATATATTTT.

This rearrangement joins TRBV29-1 to TRBJ1-2; a weak D match, TRBD1 (6 bases). Trimming shortened V by 7 bases and J by 8 bases, and 20 bases separated the two germline ends. Germline V lookup: CDR1 SQVTM, CDR2 ANQGSEA. CDR3 length: 13 amino acids. The CDR3 nucleotides read TGCAGCGCTTCGGTCCGGGGGGCTGAGGGCTACACCTTC. It yields the protein CSASVRGAEGYTF.

This clone was observed a single time. The chain has TRBV19 and TRBJ1-4; 8 positions agree with TRBD1. Per germline, CDR1 LNHDA and CDR2 SQIVND (reference sequence). The CDR3 has 14 residues. V gave up 3 bases and J gave up 8 bases; unmatched junction bases: 5. The CDR3 loop reads CASSMTGEWEKLFF. CDR3 bases: TGTGCCAGTAGTATGACAGGGGAATGGGAAAAACTGTTTTTT.

V usage is TRBV7-2 and J usage is TRBJ1-2; no definite D call. Germline V gene data show CDR1 as SGHTA and CDR2 as FQGNSA. V was cut by 5 bases and J by 0 bases, with 4 bases left in between. This CDR3 contains 12 residues. CDR3 coding DNA: TGTGCCAGCAGCCACCCTAACTATGGCTACACCTTC. It yields the protein CASSHPNYGYTF.

In its sample, this clone was seen a few times. The V call is TRBV4-3, the J call TRBJ2-7; D ambiguous. This CDR3 comprises 16 residues. CDR1 and CDR2 (germline): LGHNA, YSLEER. V lost 1 base to trimming and J lost 7 bases, with 20 bases between them. In nucleotides, the CDR3 is TGCGCCAGCAGCCAAGGGACCGGTTTCCCCCTTGGGGAGCAGTACTTC. This encodes CASSQGTGFPLGEQYF.

The gene calls are TRBV6-5 and TRBJ1-3; D is ambiguous. V lost 7 bases and J 0 bases, leaving 1 base between the germline ends. Looked up from germline, CDR1 is MNHEY and CDR2 is SVGAGI. This CDR3 comprises 11 residues. CDR3 sequence reads: CASTSGNTIYF. The CDR3 region has the DNA TGTGCCAGCACCTCTGGAAACACCATATATTTT.

In its sample, this clone was seen once. V and J are TRBV10-3 and TRBJ2-5; D may correspond to TRBD1 or TRBD2 (6 bases each). Germline CDR1 ENHRY, CDR2 SYGVKD. CDR3 size: 17 residues. V was pared by 0 bases and J by 5 bases, with 19 bases between. The CDR3 loop is CAISESTGAGGVETQYF. CDR3 in DNA: TGTGCCATCAGTGAGTCTACGGGGGCAGGAGGGGTTGAGACCCAGTACTTC.

The chain couples TRBV5-5 to TRBJ1-1; 11 bases line up with TRBD1. V gave up 4 bases and J gave up 3 bases; unmatched junction bases: 8. This CDR3 has 16 residues. Germline V gives CDR1 SGHKS, CDR2 YYEKEE (reference sequence). The CDR3 DNA is TGTGCCAGCAGCCAAGGGACAGGGGGATTTGACACTGAAGCTTTCTTT. Translated: CASSQGTGGFDTEAFF.